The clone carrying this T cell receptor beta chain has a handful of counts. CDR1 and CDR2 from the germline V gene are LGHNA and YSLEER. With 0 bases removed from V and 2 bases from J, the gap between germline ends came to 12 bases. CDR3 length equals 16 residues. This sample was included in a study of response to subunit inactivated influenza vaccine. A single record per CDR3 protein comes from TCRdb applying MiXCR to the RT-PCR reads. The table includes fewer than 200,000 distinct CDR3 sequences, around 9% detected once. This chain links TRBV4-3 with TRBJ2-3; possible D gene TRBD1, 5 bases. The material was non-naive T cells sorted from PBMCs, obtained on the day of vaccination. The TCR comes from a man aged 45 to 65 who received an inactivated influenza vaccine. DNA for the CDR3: TGCGCCAGCAGCCAAGATTGGGGCATTTTCACAGATACGCAGTATTTT. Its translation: CASSQDWGIFTDTQYF.